What follows are 2 T cell receptor beta chains derived from one specimen sequenced in a study of long-term antiretroviral therapy in people with HIV. Survey-level immunoSEQ v3.0 assays were run. Generated by immunoSEQ multiplex PCR, the TCRdb table keeps only in-frame clones and is missing some. Of roughly 24,000 clones in the sample, 85% to 90% were seen once. The sample consisted of unsorted PBMCs, taken 4.7 to 5 years after starting antiretroviral therapy. The receptor source for this set is a man aged 40-49 years with HIV.

The chain is built from TRBV6-6 and TRBJ2-1, with TRBD1 matching 7 bases. J gave up 3 bases and V 2 bases, and 4 bases lay outside the gene matches. Germline-derived CDR1 and CDR2 are MNHNY and SVGAGI (reference sequence). The length of the CDR3 is 15 residues. The CDR3 DNA follows: TGTGCCAGCAGTTACACAGGGGATGGCTACAATGAGCAGTTCTTC. Translation: CASSYTGDGYNEQFF.

The chain uses TRBV27 and TRBJ1-5; D is perhaps TRBD1 (5 bases). In germline, CDR1 is MNHEY, CDR2 SMNVEV (reference sequence). V dropped 3 bases and J dropped 0 bases, with 12 bases sitting between them. The length of the CDR3 is 16 residues. CDR3 region: CASSFGGKYSNQPQHF. The DNA of the CDR3 is TGTGCCAGCAGTTTCGGGGGGAAGTATAGCAATCAGCCCCAGCATTTT.